One and the same sample provided the 23 T cell receptor beta chains below, sequenced in a study of shared clonotypes between healthy human individuals. CD45RO-negative, CCR7-positively selected cells formed the naive CD8 fraction, excluding terminally differentiated effector memory CD45RA+ cells. Profiled with immunoSEQ multiplex PCR; TCRdb holds only in-frame clones, not every one. The table lists some 2 million clones, about 94% of them singletons, with less than 1.5% in the top ten. Sample: naive CD8+ T cells sorted from blood. These TCRs come from a man aged 18 to 30 in good health.

The chain uses TRBV7-9 and TRBJ1-4; D is uncertain. Germline values: CDR1 SEHNR, CDR2 FQNEAQ (reference sequence). Between the trimmed V and J ends, which lost 1 base and 5 bases, there was a span of 5 bases. The CDR3 is 13 amino acids. CDR3 sequence: CASSLDPNEKLFF. CDR3 DNA: TGTGCCAGCAGCTTAGACCCCAATGAAAAACTGTTTTTT. The entire variable domain, with the rest obtained from reference TRBV7-9 and TRBJ1-4, is as follows: DTGVSQNPRHKITKRGQNVTFRCDPISEHNRLYWYRQTLGQGPEFLTYFQNEAQLEKSRLLSDRFSAERPKGSFSTLEIQRTEQGDSAMYLCASSLDPNEKLFFGSGTQLSVL.

The chain employs TRBV7-9 and TRBJ1-5; D remains ambiguous. Looked up from germline, CDR1 is SEHNR and CDR2 is FQNEAQ (reference sequence). The CDR3 spans 14 residues. V lost 5 bases, J lost 1 base, and 9 bases lay in between. The CDR3 DNA reads as TGTGCCAGCAGCCCTATACTCAGCAATCAGCCCCAGCATTTT. This gives the protein CASSPILSNQPQHF.

V usage is TRBV27 and J usage is TRBJ1-5, with D possibly TRBD1 on 5 matching bases. V was shortened by 4 bases and J by 3 bases, with 10 bases between the two germline ends. CDR3 length: 14 amino acids. Germline-derived CDR1 and CDR2 are MNHEY and SMNVEV (reference sequence). The chain's CDR3 is CASSSTVLNQPQHF. CDR3 coding DNA: TGTGCCAGCAGTTCGACAGTCCTCAATCAGCCCCAGCATTTT.

The genes are TRBV7-9 and TRBJ1-6; D gene unclear. CDR3 size: 14 residues. The germline V gene encodes CDR1 SEHNR and CDR2 FQNEAQ (reference sequence). V shed 5 bases and J shed 7 bases, with 12 bases lying between them. Here the CDR3 reads CASSPGSANSPLHF. The CDR3 coding sequence is TGTGCCAGCAGCCCCGGGTCGGCAAATTCACCCCTCCACTTT.

This chain joins TRBV7-3 and TRBJ2-2, with a weak D call TRBD1 (6 bases). The CDR3 is 13 residues long. Germline V gene lookup returns CDR1 SGHTA and CDR2 FQGTGA. The germline V and J ends were trimmed by 1 base and 6 bases, with 6 bases remaining between them. The CDR3 nucleotides read TGTGCCAGCAGCTTAAGGGGGCCCGGGGAGCTGTTTTTT. Translating gives CASSLRGPGELFF.

This sequence joins TRBV28 and TRBJ1-1; D perhaps matches TRBD1 (6 bases). The CDR3 is made up of 14 amino acids. V lost 9 bases to trimming and J lost 3 bases, with 17 bases between them. CDR1 MDHEN and CDR2 SYDVKM come from the germline V gene. CDR3 coding DNA: TGTGCCAGTCACCAACAGGGTTTGTACACTGAAGCTTTCTTT. It translates to CASHQQGLYTEAFF.

This rearrangement joins TRBV6-1 to TRBJ1-2, with 9 bases aligning to TRBD1. The CDR3 has 13 residues. Looked up from germline, CDR1 is MNHNS and CDR2 is SASEGT. The V segment lost 3 bases and the J segment 7 bases; nucleotides outside the gene matches: 3. The CDR3 bases are TGTGCCAGCAGTGAGCGGACAGGGGCTGGCTACACCTTC. The encoded protein is CASSERTGAGYTF.

The J gene is TRBJ2-2, the V gene TRBV27; maybe TRBD1 (5 bases). Deletions cut 0 bases from V and 2 bases from J, with 10 bases between. Germline V gives CDR1 MNHEY, CDR2 SMNVEV (reference sequence). This CDR3 spans 16 amino acids. Here the CDR3 DNA reads TGTGCCAGCAGTTTATCGGTAGGGGCTAACACCGGGGAGCTGTTTTTT. Translation: CASSLSVGANTGELFF.

The chain links TRBV9 to TRBJ2-5; tentatively, D is TRBD2 (6 bases). Germline lookup yields CDR1 SGDLS and CDR2 YYNGEE. Trimming shortened V by 4 bases and J by 5 bases, and 15 bases separated the two germline ends. CDR3 size: 14 residues. CDR3 region: CASSPTGTVETQYF. CDR3 sequence (DNA): TGTGCCAGCAGCCCAACGGGGACTGTGGAGACCCAGTACTTC.

The chain has TRBV2 and TRBJ2-7; TRBD1 agrees at 8 bases. This CDR3 contains 16 residues. The V gene's germline CDR1 is SNHLY and CDR2 FYNNEI. V lost 4 bases, J lost 1 base, and 9 bases stayed unmatched. The CDR3 region is CASSAISGTGSYEQYF. The CDR3 region has the DNA TGTGCCAGCAGTGCAATCTCCGGGACAGGATCCTACGAGCAGTACTTC.

CDR3 bases: TGTGCCAGCAGCTTACCCGAGACTAGCGGGAGAGTTCTTTACGAGCAGTACTTC. Its protein is CASSLPETSGRVLYEQYF. The chain is built from TRBV7-2 and TRBJ2-7; 12 positions agree with TRBD2. Trimming at V came to 2 bases and at J to 4 bases, leaving 12 bases not matched to a gene. From germline, CDR1 is SGHTA and CDR2 FQGNSA. The CDR3 is 18 amino acids. Drawing the rest from reference TRBV7-2 and TRBJ2-7, the complete variable domain is GAGVSQSPSNKVTEKGKDVELRCDPISGHTALYWYRQSLGQGLEFLIYFQGNSAPDKSGLPSDRFSAERTGGSVSTLTIQRTQQEDSAVYLCASSLPETSGRVLYEQYFGPGTRLTVT.

J is TRBJ2-5 and V is TRBV11-2; D uncertain. V was cut by 1 base and J by 5 bases, with 11 bases left in between. The CDR3 is 14 amino acids. Germline loops: CDR1 SGHAT, CDR2 FQNNGV. The CDR3, as DNA: TGTGCCAGCAGCTTAGGGCCTGAGGAGGAGACCCAGTACTTC. The encoded protein is CASSLGPEEETQYF. Full variable domain (missing parts from reference TRBV11-2 and TRBJ2-5): EAGVAQSPRYKIIEKRQSVAFWCNPISGHATLYWYQQILGQGPKLLIQFQNNGVVDDSQLPKDRFSAERLKGVDSTLKIQPAKLEDSAVYLCASSLGPEEETQYFGPGTRLLVL.

This chain uses TRBV28 with TRBJ2-2, with a tentative D call TRBD2 (5 bases). Looked up from germline, CDR1 is MDHEN and CDR2 is SYDVKM. The CDR3 runs 15 residues. V lost 6 bases and J 3 bases, leaving 14 bases between the germline ends. CDR3: CASSPRGAYTGELFF. CDR3 nucleotides: TGTGCCAGCAGCCCACGGGGAGCCTACACCGGGGAGCTGTTTTTT.

This clone showed up just once. V and J are TRBV5-1 and TRBJ2-2; D may correspond to TRBD1 or TRBD2 (6 bases each). The length of the CDR3 is 16 residues. The germline V and J ends were trimmed by 3 bases and 3 bases, with 15 bases remaining between them. Germline-derived CDR1 and CDR2 are SGHRS and YFSETQ. The CDR3 DNA reads TGCGCCAGCAGCTGGAGGGGGAATACGGACACCGGGGAGCTGTTTTTT. This translates into CASSWRGNTDTGELFF.

The J gene is TRBJ2-5, the V gene TRBV9, with 8 nucleotides matching TRBD2. The CDR3 totals 15 residues. Per germline, CDR1 SGDLS and CDR2 YYNGEE. V shed 3 bases and J 5 bases; nucleotides not matched to a gene: 9. CDR3 in amino acids: CASSAGGADLETQYF. The CDR3 DNA reads as TGTGCCAGCAGCGCCGGGGGGGCCGATTTGGAGACCCAGTACTTC.

The chain links TRBV5-1 to TRBJ1-2; no clear D. The germline V gene encodes CDR1 SGHRS and CDR2 YFSETQ. The V end was cut by 1 base, the J end by 8 bases, with 21 bases between. The CDR3 loop spans 16 amino acids. The CDR3 nucleotides are TGCGCCAGCAGCTTGATACCTGGACTGATCGGAGAGGGCTACACCTTC. Translated, it gives CASSLIPGLIGEGYTF.

J is TRBJ1-4 and V is TRBV5-5; D is uncertain. The CDR3 loop spans 15 amino acids. In germline, CDR1 is SGHKS, CDR2 YYEKEE (reference sequence). V was trimmed by 1 base and J by 8 bases, leaving 15 bases between them. In DNA, the CDR3 is TGTGCCAGCAGCTTGATGACAACAAACGGGGAAAAACTGTTTTTT. Translation: CASSLMTTNGEKLFF.

This sequence joins TRBV7-9 and TRBJ1-5; 7 bases are a match to TRBD1. The length of the CDR3 is 17 residues. Germline CDR1 and CDR2: SEHNR and FQNEAQ (reference sequence). J lost 0 bases, V lost 3 bases, and 8 bases had no gene match. CDR3 amino acids: CASSLVQGPYSNQPQHF. The CDR3 DNA sequence: TGTGCCAGCAGCTTGGTACAGGGGCCATATAGCAATCAGCCCCAGCATTTT.

The chain has TRBV4-1 and TRBJ1-1; D remains ambiguous. Per germline, CDR1 MGHRA and CDR2 YSYEKL. The CDR3 is made up of 11 amino acids. The germline V and J ends were trimmed by 6 bases and 4 bases, with 6 bases remaining between them. CDR3 sequence: CASRTPTEAFF. The CDR3 region has the DNA TGCGCCAGCAGAACTCCCACTGAAGCTTTCTTT.

This chain connects TRBV19 to TRBJ1-5, with TRBD1 as a possible D gene (6 bases). The V end lost 3 bases, the J end lost 0 bases, and 24 bases lay between the germline ends. The CDR3 spans 20 residues. The germline V gene has CDR1 LNHDA and CDR2 SQIVND (reference sequence). CDR3 sequence (DNA): TGTGCCAGTAGTATCCTCCCAGACAGGACACTCCTAGATAGCAATCAGCCCCAGCATTTT. It specifies CASSILPDRTLLDSNQPQHF. Combining the CDR3 with reference TRBV19 and TRBJ1-5 gives the whole variable domain DGGITQSPKYLFRKEGQNVTLSCEQNLNHDAMYWYRQDPGQGLRLIYYSQIVNDFQKGDIAEGYSVSREKKESFPLTVTSAQKNPTAFYLCASSILPDRTLLDSNQPQHFGDGTRLSIL.

The rearrangement joins TRBV7-9 to TRBJ2-5; 11 bases are a match to TRBD1. Germline lookup yields CDR1 SEHNR and CDR2 FQNEAQ (reference sequence). There are 16 residues in the CDR3. The J segment lost 2 bases and the V segment lost 5 bases, leaving 7 bases of the junction unmatched. CDR3 sequence reads: CASSIGTGGIQETQYF. CDR3 coding DNA: TGTGCCAGCAGCATAGGGACAGGGGGTATACAAGAGACCCAGTACTTC.

The chain links TRBV19 to TRBJ2-1, with 10 bases lining up with TRBD2. V lost 3 bases and J lost 5; bases outside the gene matches: 4. Germline V gene data show CDR1 as LNHDA and CDR2 as SQIVND (reference sequence). The CDR3 length is 15 residues. The CDR3 is CASSISGGVNNEQFF. The CDR3 DNA follows: TGTGCCAGTAGTATCAGCGGGGGGGTAAACAATGAGCAGTTCTTC.

The chain employs TRBV7-9 and TRBJ2-1; a weak D match, TRBD2 (6 bases). The germline gives CDR1 SEHNR, CDR2 FQNEAQ (reference sequence). The CDR3 is 18 residues long. V was shortened by 5 bases and J by 6 bases, with 26 bases between the two germline ends. CDR3 in DNA: TGTGCCAGCAGCGTCTTGGGCCCTTTGGAGGGCGATCGCAATGAGCAGTTCTTC. Translation gives CASSVLGPLEGDRNEQFF.